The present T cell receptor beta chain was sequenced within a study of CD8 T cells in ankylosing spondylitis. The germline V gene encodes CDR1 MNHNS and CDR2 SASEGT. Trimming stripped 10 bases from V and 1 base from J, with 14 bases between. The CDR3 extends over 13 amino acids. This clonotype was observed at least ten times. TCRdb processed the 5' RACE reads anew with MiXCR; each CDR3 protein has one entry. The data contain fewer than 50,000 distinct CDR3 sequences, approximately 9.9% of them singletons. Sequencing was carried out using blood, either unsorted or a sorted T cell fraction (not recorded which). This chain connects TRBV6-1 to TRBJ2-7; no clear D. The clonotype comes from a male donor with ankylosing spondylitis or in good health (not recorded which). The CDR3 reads CATWTASSYEQYF. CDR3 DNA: TGTGCCACCTGGACGGCCTCTTCCTACGAGCAGTACTTC.